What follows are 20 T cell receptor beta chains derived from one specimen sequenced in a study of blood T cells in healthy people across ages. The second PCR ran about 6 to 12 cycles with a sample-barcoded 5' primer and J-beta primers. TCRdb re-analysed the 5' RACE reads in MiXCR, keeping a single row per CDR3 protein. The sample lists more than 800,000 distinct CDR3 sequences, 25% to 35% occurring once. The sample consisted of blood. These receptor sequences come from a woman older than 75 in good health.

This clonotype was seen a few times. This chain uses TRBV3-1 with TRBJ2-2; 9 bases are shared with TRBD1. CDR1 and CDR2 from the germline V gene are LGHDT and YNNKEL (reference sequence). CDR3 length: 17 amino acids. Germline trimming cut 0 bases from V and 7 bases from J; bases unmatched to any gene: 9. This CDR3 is CASSQEGQGLMNGELFF. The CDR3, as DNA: TGTGCCAGCAGCCAAGAGGGACAGGGTCTGATGAACGGGGAGCTGTTTTTT.

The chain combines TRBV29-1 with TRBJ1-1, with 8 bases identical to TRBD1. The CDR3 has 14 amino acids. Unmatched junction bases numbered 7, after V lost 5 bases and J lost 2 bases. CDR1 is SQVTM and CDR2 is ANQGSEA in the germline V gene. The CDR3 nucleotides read TGCAGCGTTAGAGCAGGGGGCATAAACACTGAAGCTTTCTTT. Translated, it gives CSVRAGGINTEAFF.

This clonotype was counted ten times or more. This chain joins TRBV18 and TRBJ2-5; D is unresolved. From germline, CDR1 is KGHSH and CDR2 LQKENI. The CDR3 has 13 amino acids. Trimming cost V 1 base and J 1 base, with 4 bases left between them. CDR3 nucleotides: TGTGCCAGCTCACCACGGGCCCAAGAGACCCAGTACTTC. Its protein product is CASSPRAQETQYF.

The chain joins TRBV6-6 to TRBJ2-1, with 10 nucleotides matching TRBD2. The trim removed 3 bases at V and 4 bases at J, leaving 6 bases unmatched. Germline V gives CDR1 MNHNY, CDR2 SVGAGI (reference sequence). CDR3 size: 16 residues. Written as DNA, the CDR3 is TGTGCCAGCAGTTATGGACTAGCGGTAGTTTACAATGAGCAGTTCTTC. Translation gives CASSYGLAVVYNEQFF.

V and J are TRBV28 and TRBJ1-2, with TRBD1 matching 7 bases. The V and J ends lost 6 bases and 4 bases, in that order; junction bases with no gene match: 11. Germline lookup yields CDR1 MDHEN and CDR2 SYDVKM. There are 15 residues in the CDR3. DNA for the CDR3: TGTGCCAGCAGGGGTCCCGGACAGGCTATCTATGGCTACACCTTC. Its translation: CASRGPGQAIYGYTF.

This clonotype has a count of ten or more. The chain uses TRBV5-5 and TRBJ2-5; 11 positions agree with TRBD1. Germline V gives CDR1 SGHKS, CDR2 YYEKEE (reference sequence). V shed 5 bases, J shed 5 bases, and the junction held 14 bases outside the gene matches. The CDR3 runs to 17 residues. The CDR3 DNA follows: TGTGCCAGCAGACCTACTCTCGGGACAGGGGGTCGGGAGACCCAGTACTTC. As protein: CASRPTLGTGGRETQYF. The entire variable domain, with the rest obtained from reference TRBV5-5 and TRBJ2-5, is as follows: DAGVTQSPTHLIKTRGQQVTLRCSPISGHKSVSWYQQVLGQGPQFIFQYYEKEERGRGNFPDRFSARQFPNYSSELNVNALLLGDSALYLCASRPTLGTGGRETQYFGPGTRLLVL.

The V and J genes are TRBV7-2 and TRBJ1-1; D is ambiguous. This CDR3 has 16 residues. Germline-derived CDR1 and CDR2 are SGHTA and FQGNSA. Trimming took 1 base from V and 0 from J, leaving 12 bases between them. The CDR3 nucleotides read TGTGCCAGCAGCTTAGTGGGGAGTGGTCTGAACACTGAAGCTTTCTTT. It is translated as CASSLVGSGLNTEAFF.

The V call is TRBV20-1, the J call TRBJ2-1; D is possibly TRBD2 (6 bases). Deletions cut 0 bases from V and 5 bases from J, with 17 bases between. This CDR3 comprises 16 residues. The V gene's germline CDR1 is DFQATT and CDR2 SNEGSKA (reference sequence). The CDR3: CSARERRRASNNEQFF. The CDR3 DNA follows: TGCAGTGCTAGAGAACGTCGGAGGGCCAGCAACAATGAGCAGTTCTTC.

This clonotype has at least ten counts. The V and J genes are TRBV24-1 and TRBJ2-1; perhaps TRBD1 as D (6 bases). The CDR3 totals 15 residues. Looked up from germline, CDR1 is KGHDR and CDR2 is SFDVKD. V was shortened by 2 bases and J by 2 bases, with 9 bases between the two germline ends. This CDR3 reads CATSDSGQTYNEQFF. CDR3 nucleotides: TGTGCCACCAGTGATTCAGGACAGACCTACAATGAGCAGTTCTTC.

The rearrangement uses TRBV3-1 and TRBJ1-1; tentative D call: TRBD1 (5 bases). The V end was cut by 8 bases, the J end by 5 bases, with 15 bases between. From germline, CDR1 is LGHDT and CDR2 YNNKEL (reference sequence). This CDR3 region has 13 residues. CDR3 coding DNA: TGTGCCAGCCTTAAGGCGGGGGGAACTGAAGCTTTCTTT. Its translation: CASLKAGGTEAFF.

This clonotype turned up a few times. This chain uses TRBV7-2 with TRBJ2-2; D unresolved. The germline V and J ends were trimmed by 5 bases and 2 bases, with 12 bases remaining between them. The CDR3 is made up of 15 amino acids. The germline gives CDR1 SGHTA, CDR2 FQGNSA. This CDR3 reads CASSPPPRNTGELFF. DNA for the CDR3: TGTGCCAGCAGCCCCCCCCCACGAAACACCGGGGAGCTGTTTTTT. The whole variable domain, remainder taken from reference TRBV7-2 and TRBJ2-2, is GAGVSQSPSNKVTEKGKDVELRCDPISGHTALYWYRQSLGQGLEFLIYFQGNSAPDKSGLPSDRFSAERTGGSVSTLTIQRTQQEDSAVYLCASSPPPRNTGELFFGEGSRLTVL.

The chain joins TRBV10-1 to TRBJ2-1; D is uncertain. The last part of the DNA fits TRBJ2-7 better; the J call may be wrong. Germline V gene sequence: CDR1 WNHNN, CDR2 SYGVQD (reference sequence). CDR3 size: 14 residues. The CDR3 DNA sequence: TGCGCCAGCAGTGAGAGTAGAAGCTACAATGAGCAGTACTTC. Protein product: CASSESRSYNEQYF.

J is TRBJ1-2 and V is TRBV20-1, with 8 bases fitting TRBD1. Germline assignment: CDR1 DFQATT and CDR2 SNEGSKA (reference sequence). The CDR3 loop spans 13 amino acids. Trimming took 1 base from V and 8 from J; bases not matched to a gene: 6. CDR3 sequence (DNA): TGCAGTGCTAGAGTTCAGGGGGCAGGGGGCTACACCTTC. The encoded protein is CSARVQGAGGYTF.

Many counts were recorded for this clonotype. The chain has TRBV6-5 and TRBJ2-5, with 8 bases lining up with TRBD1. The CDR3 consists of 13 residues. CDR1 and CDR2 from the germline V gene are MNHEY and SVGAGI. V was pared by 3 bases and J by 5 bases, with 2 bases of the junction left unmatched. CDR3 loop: CASSYRTGETQYF. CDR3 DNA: TGTGCCAGCAGTTATAGGACAGGGGAGACCCAGTACTTC.

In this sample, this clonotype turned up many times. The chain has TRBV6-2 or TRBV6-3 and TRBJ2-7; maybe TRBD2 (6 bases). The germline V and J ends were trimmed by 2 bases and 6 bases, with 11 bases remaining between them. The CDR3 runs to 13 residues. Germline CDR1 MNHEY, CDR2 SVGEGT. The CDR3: CASSYGRGGEQYF. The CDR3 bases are TGTGCCAGCAGTTACGGTAGGGGAGGCGAGCAGTACTTC.

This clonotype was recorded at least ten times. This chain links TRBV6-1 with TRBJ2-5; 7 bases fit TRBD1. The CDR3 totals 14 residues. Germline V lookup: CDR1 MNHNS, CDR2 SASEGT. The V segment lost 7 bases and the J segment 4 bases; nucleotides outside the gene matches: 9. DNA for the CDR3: TGTGCCAGCAAGCCCACAGGGGTTCTAGAGACCCAGTACTTC. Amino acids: CASKPTGVLETQYF.

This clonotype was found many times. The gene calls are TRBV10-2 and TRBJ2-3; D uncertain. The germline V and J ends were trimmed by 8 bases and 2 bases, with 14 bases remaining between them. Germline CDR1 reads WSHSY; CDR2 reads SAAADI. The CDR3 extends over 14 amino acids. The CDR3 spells CASRERANTDTQYF. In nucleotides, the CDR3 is TGCGCCAGCCGCGAAAGGGCTAACACAGATACGCAGTATTTT.

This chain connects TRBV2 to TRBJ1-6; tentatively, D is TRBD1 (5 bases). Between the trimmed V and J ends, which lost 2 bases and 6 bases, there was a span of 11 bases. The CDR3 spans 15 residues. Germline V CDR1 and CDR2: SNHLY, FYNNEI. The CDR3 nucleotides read TGTGCCAGCAGTGAATACAGGCAAAGTAATTCACCCCTCCACTTT. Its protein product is CASSEYRQSNSPLHF.

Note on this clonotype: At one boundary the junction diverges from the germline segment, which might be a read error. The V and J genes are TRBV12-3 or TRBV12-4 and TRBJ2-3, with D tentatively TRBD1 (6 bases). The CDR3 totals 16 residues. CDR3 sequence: CASSLGQGIRADAQYF. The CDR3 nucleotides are TGTGCCAGCAGTTTAGGTCAGGGGATCCGAGCAGATGCGCAGTATTTT.

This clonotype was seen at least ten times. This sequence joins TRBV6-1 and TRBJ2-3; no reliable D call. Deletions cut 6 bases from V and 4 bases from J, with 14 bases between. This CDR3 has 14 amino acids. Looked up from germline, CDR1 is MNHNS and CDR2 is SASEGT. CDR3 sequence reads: CASSPPSRPDTQYF. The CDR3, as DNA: TGTGCCAGCAGCCCCCCTTCTCGCCCAGATACGCAGTATTTT.